This is a list of T cell receptor beta chains from one sample in a study of CD4 and CD8 cells across lung adenocarcinoma regions. TCRdb itself ran the PCR reads through MiXCR, one entry per CDR3 protein. The sample has around 15,000 distinct CDR3 sequences, approximately 40% seen once. The sample taken for sequencing was CD4+ T cells from the center of a lung tumor. The receptor set was obtained from a male donor with lung adenocarcinoma. The CD4 and CD8 labels of this study may be unreliable. CDR3s include the opening cysteine and the closing phenylalanine or tryptophan. A D gene is named only where the DNA matches it firmly. Clone size is stated in some rows and not others, as once, few, many or a class when expanded.

J gene	V gene	clone size	D gene	CDR3 DNA	CDR3 protein
TRBJ2-7	TRBV27	.	.	TGTGCCAGCAGTCCGGGCCGCGGAGGTTCTGGGCCAGATACGCAGTACTTC	CASSPGRGGSGPDTQYF
TRBJ2-1	TRBV27	many	.	TGTGCCAGCAGTTTTTCCGGGTCGAGCGATGAGCAGTTCTTC	CASSFSGSSDEQFF
TRBJ2-5	TRBV6-5	.	.	TGTGCCAGGGGTTACGGGGCGCGGGGGCCAGAGACCCAGTACTTC	CARGYGARGPETQYF
TRBJ2-3	TRBV6-1	medium-sized	.	TGTGCCAGCAGGACAGACACAGATACGCAGTATTTT	CASRTDTDTQYF
TRBJ2-7	TRBV6-1	many	TRBD2	TGTGCCAGCAGTGAAACGCGAGCGGGATACACCTACGAGCAGTACTTC	CASSETRAGYTYEQYF
TRBJ2-3	TRBV10-2	.	.	TGCGCCAGCAAAGGGGGAGGAGCCTCAGATATGCAGTATTTC	CASKGGGASDMQYF
TRBJ2-7	TRBV6-5	many	.	TGTGCCAGCAGTACTTTGGGCGATAGCATCAGCTCCTACGAGCAGTACTTC	CASSTLGDSISSYEQYF
TRBJ2-1	TRBV3-1	many	.	TGTGCCAGCAGCCAAGTGATGGGCTCCTACAATGAGCAGTTCTTC	CASSQVMGSYNEQFF
TRBJ2-1	TRBV6-1	medium-sized	TRBD2	TGTGCCAGCAGTGATCGGGTTGTTAGCGGGATCGATGAGCAGTTCTTC	CASSDRVVSGIDEQFF
TRBJ2-1	TRBV6-1	.	.	TGTGCCAGCAGTGATCTAATGGGAGCGAATACGCAGTATTTC	CASSDLMGANTQYF